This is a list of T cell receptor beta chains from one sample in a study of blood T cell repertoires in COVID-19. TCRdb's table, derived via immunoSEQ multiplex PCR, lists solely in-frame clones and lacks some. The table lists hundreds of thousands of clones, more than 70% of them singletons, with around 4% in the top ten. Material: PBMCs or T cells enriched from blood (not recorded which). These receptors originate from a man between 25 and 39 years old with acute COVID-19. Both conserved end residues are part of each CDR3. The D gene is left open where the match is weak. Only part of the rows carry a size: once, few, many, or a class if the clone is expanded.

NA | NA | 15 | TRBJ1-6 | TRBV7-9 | CASSSVSSYNSPLHF | TGTGCCAGCAGCTCAGTAAGCTCCTATAATTCACCCCTCCACTTT
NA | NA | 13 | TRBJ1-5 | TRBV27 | CASRAGLYQPQHF | TGTGCCAGCAGAGCAGGGTTATATCAGCCCCAGCATTTT
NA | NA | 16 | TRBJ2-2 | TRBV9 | CASSLGTGTRTGELFF | TGTGCCAGCAGCCTGGGCACGGGGACAAGGACCGGGGAGCTGTTTTTT
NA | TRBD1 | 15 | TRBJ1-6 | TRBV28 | CASSGGTGDNSPLHF | TGTGCCAGCAGTGGAGGGACAGGTGATAATTCACCCCTCCACTTT
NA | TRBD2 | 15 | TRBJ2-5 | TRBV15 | CATSRDRSGVETQYF | TGTGCCACCAGCAGAGACCGTAGCGGGGTGGAGACCCAGTACTTC
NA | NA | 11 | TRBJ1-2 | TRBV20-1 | CSAGRDYGYTF | TGCAGTGCAGGCCGGGACTATGGCTACACCTTC
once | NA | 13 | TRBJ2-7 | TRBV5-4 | CASSLDFTYEQYF | TGTGCCAGCAGCTTGGACTTCACCTACGAGCAGTACTTC
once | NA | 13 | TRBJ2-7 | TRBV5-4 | CASSVVQGVEQYF | TGTGCCAGCAGCGTGGTCCAAGGGGTCGAGCAGTACTTC
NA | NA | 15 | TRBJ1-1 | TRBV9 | CASSVLSGGNTEAFF | TGTGCCAGCAGCGTACTGTCCGGGGGGAACACTGAAGCTTTCTTT
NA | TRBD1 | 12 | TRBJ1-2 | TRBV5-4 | CASSYMDRGAYF | TGTGCCAGCAGTTATATGGACAGGGGAGCGTACTTC
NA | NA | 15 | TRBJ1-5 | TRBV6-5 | CASSPAGGSNQPQHF | TGTGCCAGCAGCCCAGCGGGGGGGAGCAATCAGCCCCAGCATTTT
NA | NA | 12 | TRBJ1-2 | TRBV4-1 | CASSQGGSGYTF | TGCGCCAGCAGCCAAGGGGGCTCGGGCTACACCTTC